The 14 T cell receptor beta chains given below trace back to one sample, sequenced in a study of blood T cell repertoires in COVID-19. Some clones are missing from TCRdb's copy, which holds only in-frame ones; the method was immunoSEQ multiplex PCR. Here the sample spans a few hundred thousand clones, 85% to 90% being singletons. Sequencing was done on a sample of PBMCs or T cells enriched from blood (not recorded which). These receptors were obtained from a woman between 40 and 50 years old who had recovered from COVID-19.

The chain carries TRBV9 and TRBJ2-7; 9 nucleotides match TRBD2. Germline assignment: CDR1 SGDLS and CDR2 YYNGEE. The CDR3 totals 16 residues. J lost 0 bases, V lost 0 bases, and 4 bases had no gene match. CDR3 region: CASSVGAGGHSYEQYF. The CDR3 DNA follows: TGTGCCAGCAGCGTAGGGGCGGGAGGGCACTCCTACGAGCAGTACTTC.

A few counts support this clone. The chain carries TRBV9 and TRBJ2-1, with 14 bases lining up with TRBD2. Looked up from germline, CDR1 is SGDLS and CDR2 is YYNGEE. V trimming: 3 bases; J trimming: 9 bases; junction bases outside the gene matches: 8. CDR3 length: 16 amino acids. CDR3 nucleotides: TGTGCCAGCAGCGCCGGGACTAGCGGGAGTTGGAGTGAGCAGTTCTTC. Translation gives CASSAGTSGSWSEQFF.

V and J are TRBV10-3 and TRBJ1-3, with a possible D match to TRBD1 (5 bases). This CDR3 has 15 amino acids. Germline loops: CDR1 ENHRY, CDR2 SYGVKD. Trimming stripped 5 bases from V and 0 bases from J, with 11 bases between. The CDR3 DNA follows: TGTGCCATCAGTTCTCAGGGAAACTCTGGAAACACCATATATTTT. Amino acids: CAISSQGNSGNTIYF.

The CDR3 DNA reads TGTGCCAGTAGTATAGACGGTCTAGTCTACAATGAGCAGTTCTTC. Its translation: CASSIDGLVYNEQFF. This chain uses TRBV19 with TRBJ2-1, with D uncertain. Trimming took 0 bases from V and 3 from J, leaving 9 bases between them. Germline V gene lookup returns CDR1 LNHDA and CDR2 SQIVND (reference sequence). CDR3 length: 15 amino acids.

Regarding this clone: At one of its ends the junction is not consistent with the germline gene, which may arise from a read error. The chain carries TRBV12-3 or TRBV12-4 and TRBJ1-1; D perhaps matches TRBD1 (6 bases). The CDR3 sequence is 12 residues long. The CDR3 region has the DNA TGTGCCAGCAGTTTTTCCGGGACAACGTCGATCTTT. It specifies CASSFSGTTSIF.

This clone has a handful of counts. V is TRBV6-5 and J is TRBJ1-3; no definite D call. The CDR3 is made up of 15 amino acids. Trimming took off 6 bases at V and 0 bases at J, with 12 bases between the two ends. Germline V gene sequence: CDR1 MNHEY, CDR2 SVGAGI. The CDR3 sequence: CASRTFRSSGNTIYF. The CDR3 DNA reads TGTGCCAGCAGGACATTCCGTAGCTCTGGAAACACCATATATTTT.

The chain has TRBV2 and TRBJ1-1; a possible D gene is TRBD1 (6 bases). The germline V gene encodes CDR1 SNHLY and CDR2 FYNNEI. V dropped 3 bases and J dropped 1 base, with 12 bases sitting between them. CDR3 length: 15 amino acids. The CDR3 coding sequence is TGTGCCAGCAGTGAGGTAGGCAGGGGGAACACTGAAGCTTTCTTT. Translated: CASSEVGRGNTEAFF.

The chain uses TRBV5-1 and TRBJ1-2; D not certain. The CDR3 runs 14 residues. The V gene's germline CDR1 is SGHRS and CDR2 YFSETQ. The germline V and J ends were trimmed by 0 bases and 0 bases, with 6 bases remaining between them. As DNA, the CDR3 is TGCGCCAGCAGCTTGGAACCGGCTAACTATGGCTACACCTTC. Encoded protein: CASSLEPANYGYTF.

This clone was seen a few times. This sequence joins TRBV9 and TRBJ2-2; D gene ambiguous. Germline V gene sequence: CDR1 SGDLS, CDR2 YYNGEE. V gave up 0 bases and J gave up 7 bases, with 4 bases separating them. This CDR3 comprises 12 residues. This CDR3 reads CASSVGLGELFF. CDR3 DNA: TGTGCCAGCAGCGTAGGGCTCGGGGAGCTGTTTTTT.

The chain recombines TRBV10-3 with TRBJ1-2; tentatively, D is TRBD1 (6 bases). The CDR3 extends over 13 amino acids. In germline, CDR1 is ENHRY, CDR2 SYGVKD. V was clipped by 1 base and J by 8 bases, with 11 bases between them. CDR3 region: CAISEFYRDGYTF. In nucleotides, the CDR3 is TGTGCCATCAGTGAGTTTTACAGGGACGGCTACACCTTC.

The rearrangement links TRBV7-2 to TRBJ2-7; 15 nucleotides align to TRBD2. V dropped 0 bases and J dropped 2; count of bases not matched to a gene: 8. Germline V gives CDR1 SGHTA, CDR2 FQGNSA. The CDR3 is 19 amino acids. CDR3 sequence: CASSLAPGLAGGPPYEQYF. CDR3 DNA: TGTGCCAGCAGCTTAGCCCCAGGACTAGCGGGAGGGCCGCCCTACGAGCAGTACTTC.

V is TRBV5-8 and J is TRBJ1-2; no clear D gene. This CDR3 spans 16 amino acids. V gave up 0 bases and J gave up 0 bases, with 12 bases separating them. In germline, CDR1 is SGHTS, CDR2 YDEGEE. The CDR3 DNA sequence: TGTGCCAGCAGCTTGGCCAAAGGAACAGCTAACTATGGCTACACCTTC. Its translation: CASSLAKGTANYGYTF.

The V and J genes are TRBV5-6 and TRBJ2-3; 7 bases match TRBD2. Germline V CDR1 and CDR2: SGHDT, YYEEEE. Trimming at V came to 4 bases and at J to 4 bases, leaving 12 bases not matched to a gene. This CDR3 contains 16 residues. This CDR3 is CASSLWTRRLSDTQYF. The CDR3 DNA reads as TGTGCCAGCAGCCTTTGGACTAGAAGGTTATCAGATACGCAGTATTTT.

This clone has more than one count but fewer than ten. V and J are TRBV7-9 and TRBJ1-1, with D possibly matching TRBD1 (5 bases). Trimming removed 2 bases from V and 1 base from J, with 8 bases in between. This CDR3 region has 14 residues. CDR1 is SEHNR and CDR2 is FQNEAQ in the germline V gene (reference sequence). CDR3 sequence reads: CASSLQGGNTEAFF. Here the CDR3 DNA reads TGTGCCAGCAGCTTACAGGGAGGGAACACTGAAGCTTTCTTT.